Listed below are T cell receptor beta chains from one sample, sequenced in a study of PD-1 blockade in classical Hodgkin lymphoma. Here immunoSEQ multiplex PCR was the method, and the copy in TCRdb shows in-frame clones only, minus some. The sample carries nearly 25,000 clones, under 75% recorded once. The sample was peripheral blood mononuclear cells (PBMCs), taken before the fourth cycle of nivolumab. The receptors were sampled from a human donor with classical Hodgkin lymphoma. The CDR3 runs from the conserved cysteine through the conserved F or W. A D gene is named only where the DNA matches it firmly. Size is omitted from some rows. Given values are once, few, many or a class for expanded clones.

J: TRBJ1-2
V: TRBV28
D: -
size: -
DNA: TGTGCCAGCAGTTTACTTGGAGGCTATGGCTACACCTTC
CDR3: CASSLLGGYGYTF

J: TRBJ1-6
V: TRBV6-5
D: -
size: -
DNA: TGTGCCAGCAGGGACGGCGCACCCCTCCACTTT
CDR3: CASRDGAPLHF

J: TRBJ2-5
V: TRBV7-6
D: -
size: -
DNA: TGTGCCAGCAGCTCCGGGACAAAAGAGACCCAGTACTTC
CDR3: CASSSGTKETQYF

J: TRBJ2-2
V: TRBV4-2
D: -
size: -
DNA: TGTGCCAGCAGCCAAGATTTCGAGCCCGGGGAGCTGTTTTTT
CDR3: CASSQDFEPGELFF

J: TRBJ2-7
V: TRBV4-2
D: -
size: -
DNA: TGTGCCAGCAGCCGCCCCTCTGGGACGGGGAGCTCCTACGAGCAGTACTTC
CDR3: CASSRPSGTGSSYEQYF

J: TRBJ2-5
V: TRBV6-1
D: TRBD1
size: -
DNA: TGTGCCAGCAAGACAGGGATGGAGACCCAGTACTTC
CDR3: CASKTGMETQYF

J: TRBJ1-1
V: TRBV6-5
D: -
size: many
DNA: TGTGCCAGCAGTTACTTCGGGGAGGGGGCTGAAGCTTTCTTT
CDR3: CASSYFGEGAEAFF

J: TRBJ1-3
V: TRBV7-9
D: -
size: -
DNA: TGTGCCAGCAGCCCTGCGGGGCCAGGAGCTGGAAACACCATATATTTT
CDR3: CASSPAGPGAGNTIYF

J: TRBJ2-3
V: TRBV6-1
D: TRBD2
size: -
DNA: TGTGCCAGCAGTGAAGCAGGAGGCAGCGGGGGGTTGGCGCAGTATTTT
CDR3: CASSEAGGSGGLAQYF

J: TRBJ1-2
V: TRBV5-1
D: -
size: -
DNA: TGCGCCAGCAGCTTGGAGTCGGTCAACTATGGCTACACCTTC
CDR3: CASSLESVNYGYTF

J: TRBJ2-7
V: TRBV19
D: -
size: -
DNA: TGTGCCAGTAGTTACGGGGAGAGCTCCTACGAGCAGTACTTC
CDR3: CASSYGESSYEQYF

J: TRBJ2-5
V: TRBV2
D: TRBD2
size: few
DNA: TGTGCCAGCAGTGCAGAGCCGGGACTACAGTCGGAGACCCAGTACTTC
CDR3: CASSAEPGLQSETQYF

J: TRBJ1-1
V: TRBV21-1
D: -
size: -
DNA: TGTGCCAGCCGCGGGTGGTTGGGCACTGAAGCTTTCTTT
CDR3: CASRGWLGTEAFF

J: TRBJ2-3
V: TRBV5-1
D: -
size: once
DNA: TGCGCCAGCAGCTTGGGGACAGTGACAGATACGCAGTATTTT
CDR3: CASSLGTVTDTQYF

J: TRBJ2-4
V: TRBV4-3
D: -
size: -
DNA: TGCGCCAGCAGCCAAGAAGGCGGGGGCTACAACATTCAGTACTTC
CDR3: CASSQEGGGYNIQYF

J: TRBJ2-4
V: TRBV19
D: -
size: -
DNA: TGTGCCAGTAGTATAGGAGGGGAGAGATGGGCCAAAAACATTCAGTACTTC
CDR3: CASSIGGERWAKNIQYF

J: TRBJ2-1
V: TRBV19
D: TRBD2
size: once
DNA: TGTGCCAGTAGTATCCGAATAGCGGGGGGGCTCAATGAGCAGTTCTTC
CDR3: CASSIRIAGGLNEQFF

J: TRBJ2-1
V: TRBV5-1
D: TRBD2
size: -
DNA: TGCGCCAGCAGCTCGGGACTAGCGGACTCCTACAATGAGCAGTTCTTC
CDR3: CASSSGLADSYNEQFF

J: TRBJ2-7
V: TRBV28
D: -
size: -
DNA: TGTGCCAGCAGTTCAATAGCCGGGACGGCCACCTACGAGCAGTACTTC
CDR3: CASSSIAGTATYEQYF